This T cell receptor beta chain was recorded in a study of shared clonotypes between healthy human individuals. For the study at large: Per-donor plates numbered three CD4 naive, three CD4 memory, two CD8 naive and one CD8 memory.

Using immunoSEQ multiplex PCR, the repertoire was profiled, and TCRdb retains in-frame clones only, with some absent. This table holds 2 million to 2.5 million clones, around 93% found once. V was trimmed by 2 bases and J by 1 base, leaving 11 bases between them. This CDR3 region has 15 residues. Germline loops: CDR1 SGHTA, CDR2 FQGTGA. Sequenced input: naive CD4+ T cells from PBMCs. Noted subset: CD45RA+ positively selected. V usage is TRBV7-3 and J usage is TRBJ1-2, with a tentative D call TRBD1 (5 bases). This receptor was taken from a man between 18 and 35 years old in good health. Some clones in this sample may be carry-over from other donors' samples. The CDR3 coding sequence is TGTGCCAGCAGCTTAGACTCAGGGATTAACTATGGCTACACCTTC. It yields the protein CASSLDSGINYGYTF.